The 8 T cell receptor beta chains presented below share a single source sample, sequenced in a study of T cell changes during pregnancy in multiple sclerosis (dated by TCRdb to the late 2010s). Libraries were built with the immunoSEQ multiplex PCR assay. In its TCRdb copy, this immuneACCESS table keeps in-frame sequences only and misses some clones. Where compared with another copy, unresolved V genes explain less than half of these, and the others have no known cause. A total of some 79,000 clones appear in this sample, 75% to 95% of them only once. The ten biggest clones cover approximately 0.47% of the sample. The sample here was CD4+ T cells from peripheral blood mononuclear cells, taken in the second trimester of pregnancy. The origin of the receptors is a female donor with multiple sclerosis, enrolled in a pregnancy study.

V usage is TRBV28 and J usage is TRBJ1-2; TRBD1 is a possible D gene (6 bases). In germline, CDR1 is MDHEN, CDR2 SYDVKM. Trimming pared 5 bases from V and 0 bases from J, leaving 13 bases between. This CDR3 is built from 15 residues. CDR3 coding DNA: TGTGCCAGCAGTCGACCCCAGGGGCCTAACTATGGCTACACCTTC. Protein product: CASSRPQGPNYGYTF.

This chain uses TRBV19 with TRBJ2-5; weak D call: TRBD1 (6 bases). Germline V CDR1 and CDR2: LNHDA, SQIVND (reference sequence). Trimming removed 4 bases from V and 1 base from J, with 13 bases in between. The CDR3 runs to 15 residues. The CDR3 DNA is TGTGCCAGTAGTAGGGGGCTGAGGCGCCAAGAGACCCAGTACTTC. It specifies CASSRGLRRQETQYF.

This clone appeared a single time. The CDR3 loop reads CASSVGASGRLYEQYF. The DNA of the CDR3 is TGTGCCAGCAGCGTAGGTGCTAGCGGGAGGCTATACGAGCAGTACTTC. The chain links TRBV9 to TRBJ2-7; 11 bases map to TRBD2. Looked up from germline, CDR1 is SGDLS and CDR2 is YYNGEE. This CDR3 spans 16 amino acids. With V trimmed by 0 bases and J by 4 bases, 6 bases remained unmatched.

The V call is TRBV2, the J call TRBJ1-5; tentatively, D is TRBD1 (6 bases). Germline CDR1 and CDR2: SNHLY and FYNNEI. V gave up 2 bases and J gave up 6 bases, with 8 bases separating them. This CDR3 has 13 residues. Written as DNA, the CDR3 is TGTGCCAGCAGTGAATGGGGGCGTCAGCCCCAGCATTTT. Residues: CASSEWGRQPQHF.

The chain is built from TRBV6-6 and TRBJ2-7; 7 nucleotides align to TRBD2. V shed 0 bases and J 4 bases; nucleotides not matched to a gene: 6. Germline CDR1 is MNHNY and CDR2 is SVGAGI (reference sequence). The CDR3 runs to 15 residues. CDR3: CASSYSRTRSYEQYF. The CDR3 DNA reads as TGTGCCAGCAGTTACTCGCGGACTAGATCTTACGAGCAGTACTTC.

The chain has TRBV5-1 and TRBJ2-2; possible D gene TRBD2, 5 bases. Looked up from germline, CDR1 is SGHRS and CDR2 is YFSETQ. This CDR3 is 15 amino acids long. V shed 2 bases and J shed 5 bases, with 13 bases lying between them. The CDR3 coding sequence is TGCGCCAGCAGCTTAGGGCTAGCCAAGACCGGGGAGCTGTTTTTT. Its translation: CASSLGLAKTGELFF.

V usage is TRBV11-3 and J usage is TRBJ2-7; 7 nucleotides match TRBD2. After removal of 5 bases from V and 6 bases from J, the junction contained 13 bases not matched to a gene. Germline V lookup: CDR1 SGHNT, CDR2 YENEEA. The CDR3 contains 15 residues. CDR3 sequence: CASSHGGAGVGEQYF. Written as DNA, the CDR3 is TGTGCCAGCAGCCATGGTGGGGCGGGAGTCGGCGAGCAGTACTTC.

This clone was counted a single time. This chain links TRBV28 with TRBJ2-7; the D gene is possibly TRBD2 (6 bases). Trimming pared 1 base from V and 10 bases from J, leaving 17 bases between. From germline, CDR1 is MDHEN and CDR2 SYDVKM. This CDR3 comprises 14 residues. The CDR3 nucleotides read TGTGCCAGCAGTTTATCGGGGGACTCGGGGCTTCAGTACTTC. This codes for CASSLSGDSGLQYF.